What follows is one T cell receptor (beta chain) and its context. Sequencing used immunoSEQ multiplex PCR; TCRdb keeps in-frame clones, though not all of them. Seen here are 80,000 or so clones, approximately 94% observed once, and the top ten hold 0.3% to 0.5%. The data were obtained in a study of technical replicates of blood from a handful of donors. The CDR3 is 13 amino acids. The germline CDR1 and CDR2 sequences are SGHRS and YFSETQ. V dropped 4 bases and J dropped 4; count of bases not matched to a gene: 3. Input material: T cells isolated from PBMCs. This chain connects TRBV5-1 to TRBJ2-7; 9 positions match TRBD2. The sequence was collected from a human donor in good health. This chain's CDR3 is CASSVTSGYEQYF. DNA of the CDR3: TGCGCCAGCAGCGTGACTAGCGGATACGAGCAGTACTTC. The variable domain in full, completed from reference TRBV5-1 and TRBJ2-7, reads KAGVTQTPRYLIKTRGQQVTLSCSPISGHRSVSWYQQTPGQGLQFLFEYFSETQRNKGNFPGRFSGRQFSNSRSEMNVSTLELGDSALYLCASSVTSGYEQYFGPGTRLTVT.